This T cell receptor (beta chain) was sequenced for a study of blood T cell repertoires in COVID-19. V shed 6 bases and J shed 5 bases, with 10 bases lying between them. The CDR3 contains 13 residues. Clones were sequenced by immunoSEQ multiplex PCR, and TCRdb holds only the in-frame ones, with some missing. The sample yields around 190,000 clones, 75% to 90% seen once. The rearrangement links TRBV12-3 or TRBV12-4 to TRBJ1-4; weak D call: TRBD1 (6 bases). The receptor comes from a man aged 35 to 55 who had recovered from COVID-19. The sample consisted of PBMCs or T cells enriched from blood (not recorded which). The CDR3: CASSGQINEKLFF. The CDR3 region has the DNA TGTGCCAGCAGCGGACAGATAAATGAAAAACTGTTTTTT.